The TCR beta chain described here comes from a study of human T cells and chemical hapten exposure. TCRdb analysed the RACE reads with MiXCR anew, one entry per CDR3 protein. The sample carries roughly 200,000 distinct CDR3 sequences, about 22% recorded once. This clonotype was observed a single time. Its matching antigen is unknown. This CDR3 spans 16 amino acids. V was trimmed by 1 base and J by 6 bases, leaving 15 bases between them. CDR1 and CDR2 from the germline V gene are SGHAT and FQNNGV. Time point given: patch test 1, 2 weeks after DPC sensitization. Specified treatment: therapeutic diphenylcyclopropenone sensitization with weekly scalp DPC. General study findings and limits: In comparison with controls, expanded TCRs gave rise to a significantly larger number of large CDR3 similarity clusters.

The gene calls are TRBV11-2 and TRBJ2-2; D gene ambiguous. The receptor comes from a woman in her forties or fifties with alopecia areata. Some clones in this sample may be carry-over from other donors' samples. Material: whole blood, obtained in connection with sensitization to the hapten diphenylcyclopropenone (DPC). The CDR3 region is CASSLVRALGAGELFF. In DNA, the CDR3 is TGTGCCAGCAGCTTAGTTCGGGCGCTTGGAGCCGGGGAGCTGTTTTTT.